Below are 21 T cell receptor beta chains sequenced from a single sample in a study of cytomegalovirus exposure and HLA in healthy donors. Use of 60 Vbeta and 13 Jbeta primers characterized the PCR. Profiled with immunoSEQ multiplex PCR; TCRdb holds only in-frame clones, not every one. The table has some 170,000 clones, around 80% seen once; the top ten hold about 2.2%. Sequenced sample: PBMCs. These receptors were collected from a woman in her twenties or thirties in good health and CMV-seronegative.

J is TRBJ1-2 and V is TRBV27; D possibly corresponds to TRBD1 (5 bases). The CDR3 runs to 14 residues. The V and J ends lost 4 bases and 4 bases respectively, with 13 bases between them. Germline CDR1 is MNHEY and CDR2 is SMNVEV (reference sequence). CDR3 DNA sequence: TGTGCCAGCAGTTCCGGGGGTCGGGCCTATGGCTACACCTTC. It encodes CASSSGGRAYGYTF.

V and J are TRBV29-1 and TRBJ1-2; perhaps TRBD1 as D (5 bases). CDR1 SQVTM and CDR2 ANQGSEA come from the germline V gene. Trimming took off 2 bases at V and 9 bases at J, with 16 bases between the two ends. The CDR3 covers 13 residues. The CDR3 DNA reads TGCAGCGTTGAAAGGCAGGGCGTTGGGAGCTACACCTTC. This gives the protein CSVERQGVGSYTF.

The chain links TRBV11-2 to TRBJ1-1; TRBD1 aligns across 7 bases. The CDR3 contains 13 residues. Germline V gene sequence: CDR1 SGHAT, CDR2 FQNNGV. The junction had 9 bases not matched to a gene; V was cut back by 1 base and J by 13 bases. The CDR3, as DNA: TGTGCCAGCAGCTTAGGGGACGGACAGGTGGTTTTCTTT. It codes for CASSLGDGQVVFF.

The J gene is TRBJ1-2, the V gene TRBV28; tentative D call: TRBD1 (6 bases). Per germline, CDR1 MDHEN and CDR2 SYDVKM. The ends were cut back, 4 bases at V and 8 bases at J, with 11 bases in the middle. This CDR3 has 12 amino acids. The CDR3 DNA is TGTGCCAGCAGTTCAGGGGTAACCGGCTACACCTTC. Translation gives CASSSGVTGYTF.

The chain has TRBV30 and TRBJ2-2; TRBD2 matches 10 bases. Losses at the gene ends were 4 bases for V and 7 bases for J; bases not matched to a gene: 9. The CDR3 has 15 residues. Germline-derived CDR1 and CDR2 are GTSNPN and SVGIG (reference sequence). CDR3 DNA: TGTGCCTGGATCCCCAGCGGGAGGGCCCTCGGGGAGCTGTTTTTT. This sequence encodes CAWIPSGRALGELFF.

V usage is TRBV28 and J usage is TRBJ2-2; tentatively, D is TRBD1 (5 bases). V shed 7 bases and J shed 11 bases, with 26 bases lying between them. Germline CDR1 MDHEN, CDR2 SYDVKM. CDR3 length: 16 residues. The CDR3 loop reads CASKRGFTGALGELFF. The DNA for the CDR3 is TGTGCCAGCAAAAGAGGCTTCACAGGAGCTTTGGGAGAGCTGTTTTTT.

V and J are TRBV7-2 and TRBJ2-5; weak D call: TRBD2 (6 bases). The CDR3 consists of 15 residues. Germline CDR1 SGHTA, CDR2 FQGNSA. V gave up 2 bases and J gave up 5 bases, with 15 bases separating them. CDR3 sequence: CASSLSLARVETQYF. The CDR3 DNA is TGTGCCAGCAGCTTATCCCTAGCGCGCGTCGAGACCCAGTACTTC.

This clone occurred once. The CDR3: CASSTSFSSSYEQYF. The CDR3 DNA reads TGTGCCAGCAGCACCTCCTTCTCTAGCTCCTACGAGCAGTACTTC. J is TRBJ2-7 and V is TRBV9; D call uncertain. Germline values: CDR1 SGDLS, CDR2 YYNGEE. Deletions cut 4 bases from V and 0 bases from J, with 14 bases between. The CDR3 has 15 amino acids.

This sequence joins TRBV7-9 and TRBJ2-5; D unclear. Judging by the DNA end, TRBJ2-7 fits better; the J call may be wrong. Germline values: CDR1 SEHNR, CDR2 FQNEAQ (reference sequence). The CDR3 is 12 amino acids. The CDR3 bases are TGTGCCAGCAGCTCCGTACTACACGAGCAGTACTTC. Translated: CASSSVLHEQYF.

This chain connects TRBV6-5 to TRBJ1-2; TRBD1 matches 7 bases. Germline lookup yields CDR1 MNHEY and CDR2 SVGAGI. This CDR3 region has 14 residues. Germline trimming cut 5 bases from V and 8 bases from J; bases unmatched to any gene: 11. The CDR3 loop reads CASSVTGVRGGYTF. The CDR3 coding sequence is TGTGCCAGCAGTGTTACAGGGGTTCGGGGAGGCTACACCTTC.

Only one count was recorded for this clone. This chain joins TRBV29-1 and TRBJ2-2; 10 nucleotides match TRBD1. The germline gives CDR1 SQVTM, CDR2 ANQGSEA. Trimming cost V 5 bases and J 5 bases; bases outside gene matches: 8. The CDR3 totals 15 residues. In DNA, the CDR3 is TGCAGCGTTTGCAGGACAGGGGGAGATACCGGGGAGCTGTTTTTT. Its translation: CSVCRTGGDTGELFF.

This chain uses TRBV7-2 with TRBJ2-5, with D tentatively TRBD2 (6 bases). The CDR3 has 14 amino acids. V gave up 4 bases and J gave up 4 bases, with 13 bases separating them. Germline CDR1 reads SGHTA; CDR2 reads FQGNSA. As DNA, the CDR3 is TGTGCCAGCAGCTGGCGTAGCGGCGCAGAGACCCAGTACTTC. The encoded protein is CASSWRSGAETQYF.

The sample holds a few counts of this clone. Here the CDR3 reads CASSSRDRGSFRRAEAFF. CDR3 in DNA: TGTGCCAGCAGCTCCCGGGACAGGGGGTCATTCCGCCGGGCTGAAGCTTTCTTT. The chain has TRBV5-5 and TRBJ1-1; 11 positions agree with TRBD1. This CDR3 contains 18 residues. Trimming took 3 bases from V and 6 from J; bases not matched to a gene: 16. In germline, CDR1 is SGHKS, CDR2 YYEKEE (reference sequence).

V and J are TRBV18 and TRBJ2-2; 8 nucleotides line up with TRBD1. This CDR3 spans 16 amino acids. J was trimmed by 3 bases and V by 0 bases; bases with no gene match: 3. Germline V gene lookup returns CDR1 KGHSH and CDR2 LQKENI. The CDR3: CASSPPEDRDTGELFF. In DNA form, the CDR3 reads TGTGCCAGCTCACCACCTGAGGACAGGGACACCGGGGAGCTGTTTTTT.

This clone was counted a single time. CDR3 amino acids: CASSQVGQGLYNEQFF. DNA of the CDR3: TGCGCCAGCAGCCAAGTTGGTCAGGGACTCTACAATGAGCAGTTCTTC. The rearrangement links TRBV4-1 to TRBJ2-1; weak D call: TRBD2 (6 bases). Looked up from germline, CDR1 is MGHRA and CDR2 is YSYEKL. V shed 1 base and J shed 3 bases, with 13 bases lying between them. The CDR3 contains 16 residues.

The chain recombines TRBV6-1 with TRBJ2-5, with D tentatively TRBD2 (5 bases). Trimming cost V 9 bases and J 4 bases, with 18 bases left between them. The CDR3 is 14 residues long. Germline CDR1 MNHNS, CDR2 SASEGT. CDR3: CASVLVGGIETQYF. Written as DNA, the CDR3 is TGTGCCAGTGTCTTAGTAGGAGGCATAGAGACCCAGTACTTC.

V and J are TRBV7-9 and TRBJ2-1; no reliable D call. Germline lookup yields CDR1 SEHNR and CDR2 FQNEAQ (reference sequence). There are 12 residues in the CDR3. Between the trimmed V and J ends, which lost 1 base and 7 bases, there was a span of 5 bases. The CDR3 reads CASSLVRNEQFF. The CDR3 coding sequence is TGTGCCAGCAGCTTAGTCCGGAATGAGCAGTTCTTC.

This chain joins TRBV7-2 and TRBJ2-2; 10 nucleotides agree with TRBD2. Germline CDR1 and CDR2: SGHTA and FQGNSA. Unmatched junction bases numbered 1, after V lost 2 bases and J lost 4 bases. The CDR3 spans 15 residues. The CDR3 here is CASSLRTSGTGELFF. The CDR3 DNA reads TGTGCCAGCAGCTTAAGGACTAGCGGCACCGGGGAGCTGTTTTTT.

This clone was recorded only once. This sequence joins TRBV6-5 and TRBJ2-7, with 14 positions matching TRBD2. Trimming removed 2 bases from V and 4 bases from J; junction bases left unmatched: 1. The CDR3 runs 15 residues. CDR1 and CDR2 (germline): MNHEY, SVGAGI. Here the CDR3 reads CASSYGTSGGYEQYF. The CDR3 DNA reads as TGTGCCAGCAGTTACGGGACTAGCGGGGGTTACGAGCAGTACTTC.

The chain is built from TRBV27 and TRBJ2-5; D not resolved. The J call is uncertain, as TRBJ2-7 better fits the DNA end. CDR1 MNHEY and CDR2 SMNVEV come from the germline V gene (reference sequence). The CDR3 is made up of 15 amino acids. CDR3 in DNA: TGTGCCAGCAGTTCCCTCCGCGCCTCTACCTACGAGCAGTACTTC. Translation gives CASSSLRASTYEQYF.

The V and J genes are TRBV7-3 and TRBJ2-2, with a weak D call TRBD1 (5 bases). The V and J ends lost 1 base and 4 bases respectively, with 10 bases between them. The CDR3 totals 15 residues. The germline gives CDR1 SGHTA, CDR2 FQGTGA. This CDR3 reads CASSLKVRATGELFF. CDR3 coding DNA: TGTGCCAGCAGCTTAAAAGTCAGGGCCACCGGGGAGCTGTTTTTT.